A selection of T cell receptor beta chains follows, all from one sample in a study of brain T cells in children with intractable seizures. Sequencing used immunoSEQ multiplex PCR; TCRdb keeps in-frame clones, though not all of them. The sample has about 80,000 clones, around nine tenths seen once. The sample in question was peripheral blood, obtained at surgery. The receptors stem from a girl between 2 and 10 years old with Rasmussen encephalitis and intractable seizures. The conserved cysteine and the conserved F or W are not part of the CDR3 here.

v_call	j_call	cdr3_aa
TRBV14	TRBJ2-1	ASSARDYEHNEQF
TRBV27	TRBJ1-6	ASSSPQGSPLH
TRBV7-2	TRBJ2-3	ASSLAPGRGGADTQY
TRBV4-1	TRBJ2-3	ASSPEGGLTDTQY
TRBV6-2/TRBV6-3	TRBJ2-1	ASSLSGFGEQF
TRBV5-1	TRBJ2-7	ASSSGSYEQY
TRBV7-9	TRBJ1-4	ASSFKGENEKLF
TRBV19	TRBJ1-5	ASSIGSYNQPQH
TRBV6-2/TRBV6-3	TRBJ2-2	ASSYAVTGELF
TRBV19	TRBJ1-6	ASSQPGDNSPLH
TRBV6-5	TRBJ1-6	ASSPPGVSSPLH
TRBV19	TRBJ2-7	ASSKWTGTSYEQY
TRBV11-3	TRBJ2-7	ASSSIDRTSSYEQY
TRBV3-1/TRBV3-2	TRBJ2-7	ASSQETAGPYEQY
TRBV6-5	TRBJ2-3	ASSRDRREDTQY
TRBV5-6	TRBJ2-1	ASNTLAGGGVEQF
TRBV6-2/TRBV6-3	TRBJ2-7	ASSYGTGGYEQY
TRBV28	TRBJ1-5	ASSPSTSFRNQPQH
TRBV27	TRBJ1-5	ASSLSRGVGNQPQH
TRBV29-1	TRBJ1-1	SASITNTEAF
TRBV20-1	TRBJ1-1	SASRQTLMNTEAF
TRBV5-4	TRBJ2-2	ASSSTSKAGELF
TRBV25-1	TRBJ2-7	ASRGEHYEQY
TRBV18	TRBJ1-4	ASSPISTNEKLF
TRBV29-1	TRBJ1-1	SVEVGRDTEAF
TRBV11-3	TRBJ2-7	ASSFRAPAYEQY
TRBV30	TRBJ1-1	AWSLQGVTEAF
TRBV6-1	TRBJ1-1	ASSDGQGIPILYTEAF
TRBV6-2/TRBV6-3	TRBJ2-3	ASSRGLALLRRPDTQY
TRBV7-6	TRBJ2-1	ASSLAGREFGPNNEQF
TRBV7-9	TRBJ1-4	ASSFPSGASNEKLF
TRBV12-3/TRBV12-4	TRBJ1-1	ASSTGQGAAF
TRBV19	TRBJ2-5	ASSIGTSGTLETQY
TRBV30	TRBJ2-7	AWSVNARYEQY
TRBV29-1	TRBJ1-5	SVESPNQPQH
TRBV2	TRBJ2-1	ASSGAGFELGSYNEQF
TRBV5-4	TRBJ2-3	ASSSGLAGAFRHTQY
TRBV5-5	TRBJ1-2	ASSKRSDYGYT
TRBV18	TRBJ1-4	ASFPGPNEKLF
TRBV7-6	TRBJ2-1	ASSLVPPNGPAYNEQF
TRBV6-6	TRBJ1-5	ASSYGTGKDQPQH
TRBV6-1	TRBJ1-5	ASSAQGVEAIAGISQPQH
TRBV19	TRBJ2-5	ASSTRGETQY
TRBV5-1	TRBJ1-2	ASSPGTRVYT
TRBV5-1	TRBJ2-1	ASSLSAGGSYNEQF
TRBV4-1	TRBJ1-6	ASSQEGGGGSPLH
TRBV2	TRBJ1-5	ASSDTGWGNQPQH
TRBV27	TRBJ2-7	ASSLSPSEGIYEQY
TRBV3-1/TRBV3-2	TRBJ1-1	ASSEGTAEAF
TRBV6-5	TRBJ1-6	ASRNWRGNSPLH
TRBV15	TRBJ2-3	ATSDSGSSTDTQY
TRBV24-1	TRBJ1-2	ATSDPYTGTAY
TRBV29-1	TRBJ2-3	SVEVAGGLTDTQY
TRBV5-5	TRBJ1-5	ASSLRTTSNQPQH
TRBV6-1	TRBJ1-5	ASSGQGRNGGNQPQH
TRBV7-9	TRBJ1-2	ASSRDRAGDGYT
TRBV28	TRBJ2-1	ASSVLRDGTKGQF